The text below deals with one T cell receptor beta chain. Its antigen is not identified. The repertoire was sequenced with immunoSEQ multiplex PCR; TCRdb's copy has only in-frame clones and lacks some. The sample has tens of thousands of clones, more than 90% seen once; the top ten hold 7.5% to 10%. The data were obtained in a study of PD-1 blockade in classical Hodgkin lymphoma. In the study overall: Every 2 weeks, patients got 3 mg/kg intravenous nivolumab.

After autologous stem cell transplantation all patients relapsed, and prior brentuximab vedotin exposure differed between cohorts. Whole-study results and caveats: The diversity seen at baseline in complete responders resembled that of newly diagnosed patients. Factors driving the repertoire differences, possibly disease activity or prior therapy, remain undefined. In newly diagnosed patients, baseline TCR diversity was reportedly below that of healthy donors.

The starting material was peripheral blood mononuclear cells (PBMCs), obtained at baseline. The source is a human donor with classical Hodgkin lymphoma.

The CDR3 here is CASSFERSSYNEQFF. CDR3 bases: TGTGCCAGCAGTTTTGAGCGGAGCTCCTACAATGAGCAGTTCTTC. The chain couples TRBV28 to TRBJ2-1; maybe TRBD2 (5 bases). CDR1 and CDR2 from the germline V gene are MDHEN and SYDVKM. Trimming pared 3 bases from V and 0 bases from J, leaving 9 bases between. The CDR3 is 15 residues long. The entire variable domain, with the rest obtained from reference TRBV28 and TRBJ2-1, is as follows: DVKVTQSSRYLVKRTGEKVFLECVQDMDHENMFWYRQDPGLGLRLIYFSYDVKMKEKGDIPEGYSVSREKKERFSLILESASTNQTSMYLCASSFERSSYNEQFFGPGTRLTVL.